The clone carrying this TCR beta chain occurred a few times. Its antigen is not identified. The entry originates in a study of beta chain features in type 1 diabetes. Study summary: Sorted cells examined across all samples numbered 85 million to 130 million.

V was cut by 8 bases and J by 5 bases, with 15 bases left in between. Germline V gene lookup returns CDR1 GTSNPN and CDR2 SVGIG (reference sequence). This CDR3 has 12 amino acids. Of the isolated RNA, all was reverse transcribed, and so the sequenced material was expressed TCRB transcripts. Only in-frame clones appear in the TCRdb table, and some are missing; sequencing was by immunoSEQ multiplex PCR. The sample comprises roughly 150,000 clones, over 8.5% of which are singletons, and about 2% rests with the top ten. The authors obtained over 98% purity in all sorted populations. Study-level findings and limits: Among type 1 diabetes patients, VDJ junctions had fewer insertions and more deletions. All four CD4+ subsets from Type 1 diabetes patients carried moderately but significantly shorter TCRB CDR3s.

This sequence was found in a man younger than 35 in good health. This chain uses TRBV30 with TRBJ1-1, with D perhaps matching TRBD1 (6 bases). Sequencing was performed on central memory CD4+ T cells from blood. The CDR3 spells CAREKGGTEAFF. CDR3 nucleotides: TGTGCCCGGGAAAAGGGGGGTACTGAAGCTTTCTTT.